The 10 T cell receptor beta chains below come from one sample, sequenced in a study of blood T cell repertoires in COVID-19. The protocol was immunoSEQ multiplex PCR, while the TCRdb copy is restricted to in-frame clones and leaves out a portion. The sample has under 300,000 clones; roughly 87% are singletons. The sample comprised PBMCs or T cells enriched from blood (not recorded which). Every receptor here comes from a woman in her twenties or thirties with acute COVID-19.

This clone occurred a few times. J is TRBJ2-7 and V is TRBV10-1; D perhaps matches TRBD1 (6 bases). Germline values: CDR1 WNHNN, CDR2 SYGVQD (reference sequence). The CDR3 runs 13 residues. V was trimmed by 5 bases and J by 4 bases, leaving 12 bases between them. CDR3 DNA: TGCGCCAGCAGTTCCGGACAGAGTTACGAGCAGTACTTC. Translating gives CASSSGQSYEQYF.

The chain uses TRBV9 and TRBJ2-5, with D perhaps matching TRBD1 (5 bases). The CDR3 length is 15 residues. The V and J ends lost 1 base and 4 bases respectively, with 14 bases between them. Germline CDR1 and CDR2: SGDLS and YYNGEE. The CDR3 coding sequence is TGTGCCAGCAGCGTAATGGTCGGGCAGGGAGAGACCCAGTACTTC. Protein: CASSVMVGQGETQYF.

DNA for the CDR3: TGTGCCAGCAGCGTAGGGGCGGGTCAATGGAATGAGCAGTTCTTC. Translating gives CASSVGAGQWNEQFF. This sequence joins TRBV9 and TRBJ2-1, with D possibly TRBD2 on 5 matching bases. V gave up 0 bases and J gave up 7 bases, with 14 bases separating them. Looked up from germline, CDR1 is SGDLS and CDR2 is YYNGEE. CDR3 length: 15 residues. Variable domain in full (rest from reference TRBV9 and TRBJ2-1): DSGVTQTPKHLITATGQRVTLRCSPRSGDLSVYWYQQSLDQGLQFLIQYYNGEERAKGNILERFSAQQFPDLHSELNLSSLELGDSALYFCASSVGAGQWNEQFFGPGTRLTVL.

This clone was recorded once. The genes are TRBV28 and TRBJ1-2; D uncertain. The CDR3 consists of 13 residues. The ends were cut back, 3 bases at V and 7 bases at J, with 12 bases in the middle. CDR1 MDHEN and CDR2 SYDVKM come from the germline V gene. The CDR3 DNA reads TGTGCCAGCAGTTTTCTTGTGGCAGGTGGCTACACCTTC. Encoded protein: CASSFLVAGGYTF.

In this sample, this clone turned up once. Other DNA variants within this sample encode the same CDR3. This chain links TRBV7-2 with TRBJ2-3, with 13 bases lining up with TRBD2. V lost 4 bases and J lost 1; bases outside the gene matches: 2. This CDR3 comprises 16 residues. Looked up from germline, CDR1 is SGHTA and CDR2 is FQGNSA. CDR3: CASSSGLAGGTDTQYF. Written as DNA, the CDR3 is TGTGCCAGCAGCTCAGGACTAGCGGGAGGCACAGATACGCAGTATTTT.

The chain combines TRBV7-9 with TRBJ1-2; 8 bases agree with TRBD1. V was clipped by 4 bases and J by 4 bases; unmatched bases: 2. CDR3 length: 13 amino acids. CDR1 SEHNR and CDR2 FQNEAQ come from the germline V gene (reference sequence). The CDR3 DNA is TGTGCCAGCAGCTCGGACAGGGCCTATGGCTACACCTTC. Translated, it gives CASSSDRAYGYTF.

In nucleotides, the CDR3 is TGCGCCAGCAGCTTGGACATATCCTACGAGCAGTACTTC. Its protein is CASSLDISYEQYF. The chain joins TRBV5-1 to TRBJ2-7; D is uncertain. Germline V gives CDR1 SGHRS, CDR2 YFSETQ. The CDR3 covers 13 residues. V was clipped by 0 bases and J by 1 base, with 5 bases between them. The variable domain in full, completed from reference TRBV5-1 and TRBJ2-7, reads KAGVTQTPRYLIKTRGQQVTLSCSPISGHRSVSWYQQTPGQGLQFLFEYFSETQRNKGNFPGRFSGRQFSNSRSEMNVSTLELGDSALYLCASSLDISYEQYFGPGTRLTVT.

The chain uses TRBV5-6 and TRBJ2-3, with 8 bases that match TRBD2. Unmatched junction bases numbered 10, after V lost 4 bases and J lost 3 bases. Germline assignment: CDR1 SGHDT and CDR2 YYEEEE. CDR3 size: 16 residues. The DNA for the CDR3 is TGTGCCAGCAGCCGTAAAGCTAGCGGGTATACAGATACGCAGTATTTT. This translates into CASSRKASGYTDTQYF.

The chain combines TRBV19 with TRBJ2-5; D is possibly TRBD1 (6 bases). The CDR3 sequence is 15 residues long. Germline CDR1 and CDR2: LNHDA and SQIVND (reference sequence). Trimming pared 7 bases from V and 2 bases from J, leaving 17 bases between. Here the CDR3 DNA reads TGTGCCAGTACCCTAACAGGGACCCATCAAGAGACCCAGTACTTC. It translates to CASTLTGTHQETQYF.

V and J are TRBV3-1 (or the pseudogene TRBV3-2) and TRBJ1-1; D is perhaps TRBD1 (5 bases). V gave up 0 bases and J gave up 8 bases, with 10 bases separating them. Germline CDR1 and CDR2: LGHDT and YNNKEL (reference sequence). The CDR3 extends over 13 amino acids. The DNA for the CDR3 is TGTGCCAGCAGCCAAGATGGTAGGACAGAAGCTTTCTTT. Encoded protein: CASSQDGRTEAFF.